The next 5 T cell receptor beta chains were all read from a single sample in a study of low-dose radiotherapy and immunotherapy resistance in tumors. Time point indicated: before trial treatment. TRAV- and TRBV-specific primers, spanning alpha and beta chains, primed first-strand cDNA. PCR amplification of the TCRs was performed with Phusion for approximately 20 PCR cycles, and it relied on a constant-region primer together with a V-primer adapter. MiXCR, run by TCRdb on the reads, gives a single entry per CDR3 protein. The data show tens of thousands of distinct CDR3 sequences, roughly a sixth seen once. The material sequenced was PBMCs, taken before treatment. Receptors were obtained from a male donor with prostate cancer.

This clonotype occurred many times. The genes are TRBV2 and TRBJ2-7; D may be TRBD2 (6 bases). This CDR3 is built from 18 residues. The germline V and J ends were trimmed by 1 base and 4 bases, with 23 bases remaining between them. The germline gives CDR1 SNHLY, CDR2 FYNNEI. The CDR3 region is CASSEGPPSRGTPYEQYF. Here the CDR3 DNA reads TGTGCCAGCAGTGAAGGGCCACCGTCTCGGGGGACTCCTTACGAGCAGTACTTC.

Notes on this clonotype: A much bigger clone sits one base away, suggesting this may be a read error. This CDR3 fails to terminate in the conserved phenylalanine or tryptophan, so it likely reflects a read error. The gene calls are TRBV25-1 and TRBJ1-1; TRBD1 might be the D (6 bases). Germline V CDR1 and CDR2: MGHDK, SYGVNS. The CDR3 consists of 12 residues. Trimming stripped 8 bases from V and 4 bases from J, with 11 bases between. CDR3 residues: CASRRGSTEAFS. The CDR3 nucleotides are TGTGCCAGCCGCAGGGGTAGCACTGAAGCTTTCTCT.

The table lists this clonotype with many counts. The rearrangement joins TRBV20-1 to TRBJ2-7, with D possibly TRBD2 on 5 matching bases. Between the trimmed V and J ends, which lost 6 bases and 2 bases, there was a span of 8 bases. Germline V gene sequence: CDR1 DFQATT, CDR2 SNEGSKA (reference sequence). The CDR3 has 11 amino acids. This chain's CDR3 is CSAAGAYEQYF. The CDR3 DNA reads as TGCAGTGCGGCGGGCGCCTACGAGCAGTACTTC.

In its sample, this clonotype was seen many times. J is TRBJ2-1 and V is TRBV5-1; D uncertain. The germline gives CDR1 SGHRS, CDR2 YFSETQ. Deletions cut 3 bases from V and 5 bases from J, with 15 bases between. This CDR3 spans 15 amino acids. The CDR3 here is CASSSNLHKNNEQFF. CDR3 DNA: TGCGCCAGCAGCTCCAACCTCCACAAGAACAATGAGCAGTTCTTC. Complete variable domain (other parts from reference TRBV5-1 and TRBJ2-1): KAGVTQTPRYLIKTRGQQVTLSCSPISGHRSVSWYQQTPGQGLQFLFEYFSETQRNKGNFPGRFSGRQFSNSRSEMNVSTLELGDSALYLCASSSNLHKNNEQFFGPGTRLTVL.

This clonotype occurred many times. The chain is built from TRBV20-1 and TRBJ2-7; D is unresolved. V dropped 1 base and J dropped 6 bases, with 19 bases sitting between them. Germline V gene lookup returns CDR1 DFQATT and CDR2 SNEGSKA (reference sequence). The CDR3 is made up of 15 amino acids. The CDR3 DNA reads TGCAGTGCTAGAGCCTTGACACCAACCTCGGGCGAGCAGTACTTC. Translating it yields CSARALTPTSGEQYF.